The rows below give T cell receptor beta chains drawn from one sample of a study of neoadjuvant nivolumab and ipilimumab in lung cancer. Clones were sequenced by immunoSEQ multiplex PCR, and TCRdb holds only the in-frame ones, with some missing. The sample gives 10,000 to 15,000 clones, nearly 70% of which show up once; under 30% is in the top ten. The sequencing here drew on peripheral blood, taken after neoadjuvant nivolumab, alone or with ipilimumab, at or shortly before surgery. Receptors were obtained from an adult with non-small cell lung cancer. Each CDR3 is given with its conserved first and last residue. The order of the fields is J gene, clone size, V gene, D gene, CDR3 length, CDR3 DNA, CDR3 protein. A D gene is named only where the DNA matches it firmly. The size field is filled for only some rows; it gives once, few, many or a size class.

J gene: TRBJ1-2
clone size: .
V gene: TRBV11-2
D gene: TRBD1
CDR3 length: 14
CDR3 DNA: TGTGCCAGCAGCTCGGGACAGGTCTCCTATGGCTACACCTTC
CDR3 protein: CASSSGQVSYGYTF

J gene: TRBJ1-1
clone size: .
V gene: TRBV7-2
D gene: TRBD1
CDR3 length: 15
CDR3 DNA: TGTGCCAGCACCCTAGTTGGGACAGGGTTCACTGAAGCTTTCTTT
CDR3 protein: CASTLVGTGFTEAFF

J gene: TRBJ2-7
clone size: once
V gene: TRBV5-5
D gene: TRBD2
CDR3 length: 14
CDR3 DNA: TGTGCCAGCAGCTTAGGGGGACTAGCGGGCGAGCAGTACTTC
CDR3 protein: CASSLGGLAGEQYF

J gene: TRBJ2-3
clone size: .
V gene: TRBV29-1
D gene: TRBD1
CDR3 length: 14
CDR3 DNA: TGCAGCGTTTGGTCGGGACAGGGTGGGGATACGCAGTATTTT
CDR3 protein: CSVWSGQGGDTQYF

J gene: TRBJ2-5
clone size: .
V gene: TRBV6-5
D gene: .
CDR3 length: 14
CDR3 DNA: TGTGCCAGCAGTGGAGGACTGATCCAAGAGACCCAGTACTTC
CDR3 protein: CASSGGLIQETQYF

J gene: TRBJ2-3
clone size: few
V gene: TRBV5-1
D gene: TRBD1
CDR3 length: 14
CDR3 DNA: TGCGCCAGCAGCTCGACAGGGTCGACAGATACGCAGTATTTT
CDR3 protein: CASSSTGSTDTQYF

J gene: TRBJ1-5
clone size: .
V gene: TRBV30
D gene: .
CDR3 length: 15
CDR3 DNA: TGTGCCTGGAGTGTACCGGCTTCGGGTTCCCAGCCCCAGCATTTT
CDR3 protein: CAWSVPASGSQPQHF

J gene: TRBJ1-2
clone size: medium-sized
V gene: TRBV25-1
D gene: TRBD1
CDR3 length: 12
CDR3 DNA: TGTGCCAGCGGGGACAGGGTGTATGGCTACACCTTC
CDR3 protein: CASGDRVYGYTF

J gene: TRBJ2-7
clone size: few
V gene: TRBV2
D gene: .
CDR3 length: 11
CDR3 DNA: TGTGCCAGCAGTGAAACCTACGAGCAGTACTTC
CDR3 protein: CASSETYEQYF

J gene: TRBJ2-7
clone size: few
V gene: TRBV18
D gene: TRBD1
CDR3 length: 15
CDR3 DNA: TGTGCCAGCTCACGGACAGGCCCGACCTCCTACGAGCAGTACTTC
CDR3 protein: CASSRTGPTSYEQYF

J gene: TRBJ2-1
clone size: once
V gene: TRBV29-1
D gene: TRBD1
CDR3 length: 11
CDR3 DNA: TGCAGCGTTGAAGGTAGACAGGGGCAGTTCTTC
CDR3 protein: CSVEGRQGQFF

J gene: TRBJ1-1
clone size: .
V gene: TRBV5-1
D gene: .
CDR3 length: 12
CDR3 DNA: TGCGCCAGCAGCGAAGCGAACACTGAAGCTTTCTTT
CDR3 protein: CASSEANTEAFF

J gene: TRBJ2-1
clone size: once
V gene: TRBV18
D gene: .
CDR3 length: 11
CDR3 DNA: TGTGCCAGTTCCTCCTACAATGAGCAGTTCTTC
CDR3 protein: CASSSYNEQFF

J gene: TRBJ2-5
clone size: .
V gene: TRBV7-3
D gene: .
CDR3 length: 14
CDR3 DNA: TGTGCCAGCAGCTTAACCGGGACGGGAGAGACCCAGTACTTC
CDR3 protein: CASSLTGTGETQYF

J gene: TRBJ1-2
clone size: .
V gene: TRBV5-1
D gene: .
CDR3 length: 12
CDR3 DNA: TGCGCCAGCAGCTTCGAGGCCTATGGCTACACCTTC
CDR3 protein: CASSFEAYGYTF

J gene: TRBJ1-1
clone size: .
V gene: TRBV29-1
D gene: .
CDR3 length: 11
CDR3 DNA: TGCAGCGCCTCCAGAGGCACTGAAGCTTTCTTT
CDR3 protein: CSASRGTEAFF

J gene: TRBJ2-5
clone size: .
V gene: TRBV18
D gene: TRBD2
CDR3 length: 15
CDR3 DNA: TGTGCCAGCTCACCCAGACTAGCGGGAGGGGAGACCCAGTACTTC
CDR3 protein: CASSPRLAGGETQYF

J gene: TRBJ2-7
clone size: .
V gene: TRBV19
D gene: .
CDR3 length: 11
CDR3 DNA: TGTGCCAGTCGGGTAGCTGACGAGCAGTACTTC
CDR3 protein: CASRVADEQYF

J gene: TRBJ1-2
clone size: .
V gene: TRBV18
D gene: .
CDR3 length: 14
CDR3 DNA: TGTGCCAGCTCACCAAACAGGGAGGAAAGTGGCTACACCTTC
CDR3 protein: CASSPNREESGYTF

J gene: TRBJ2-1
clone size: .
V gene: TRBV18
D gene: TRBD2
CDR3 length: 14
CDR3 DNA: TGTGCCAGCTCAGGACTAGCCACCTACAATGAGCAGTTCTTC
CDR3 protein: CASSGLATYNEQFF

J gene: TRBJ2-2
clone size: few
V gene: TRBV11-3
D gene: TRBD2
CDR3 length: 15
CDR3 DNA: TGTGCCAGCAGACTACTAGCGGGAAGTAACGGGGAGCTGTTTTTT
CDR3 protein: CASRLLAGSNGELFF

J gene: TRBJ2-5
clone size: .
V gene: TRBV7-8
D gene: .
CDR3 length: 14
CDR3 DNA: TGTGCCAGCAGCGGCCGGGACGGAGAAGAGACCCAGTACTTC
CDR3 protein: CASSGRDGEETQYF

J gene: TRBJ2-3
clone size: .
V gene: TRBV28
D gene: .
CDR3 length: 15
CDR3 DNA: TGTGCCAGCAGTCTATTAGCCCGCAGGGAGGATACGCAGTATTTT
CDR3 protein: CASSLLARREDTQYF

J gene: TRBJ2-1
clone size: .
V gene: TRBV5-1
D gene: .
CDR3 length: 15
CDR3 DNA: TGCGCCAGCAGCTTGGTGGGAAACTCCTACAATGAGCAGTTCTTC
CDR3 protein: CASSLVGNSYNEQFF

J gene: TRBJ2-5
clone size: .
V gene: TRBV5-5
D gene: TRBD2
CDR3 length: 15
CDR3 DNA: TGTGCCAGCAGTGGGACTAGCGGGGTCCAAGAGACCCAGTACTTC
CDR3 protein: CASSGTSGVQETQYF

J gene: TRBJ1-2
clone size: .
V gene: TRBV18
D gene: TRBD1
CDR3 length: 13
CDR3 DNA: TGTGCCAGCTCACCCGACAGGGAAGATGGCTACACCTTC
CDR3 protein: CASSPDREDGYTF

J gene: TRBJ1-1
clone size: few
V gene: TRBV5-1
D gene: .
CDR3 length: 13
CDR3 DNA: TGCGCCAGCAGCTTGGGGGACGACTTTGAAGCTTTCTTT
CDR3 protein: CASSLGDDFEAFF

J gene: TRBJ2-5
clone size: .
V gene: TRBV11-1
D gene: TRBD2
CDR3 length: 14
CDR3 DNA: TGTGCCAGCAGCTTAACACTAGCGACGGAGACCCAGTACTTC
CDR3 protein: CASSLTLATETQYF

J gene: TRBJ1-1
clone size: .
V gene: TRBV4-1
D gene: .
CDR3 length: 13
CDR3 DNA: TGCGCCAGCAGCCACCCTTTGAACACTGAAGCTTTCTTT
CDR3 protein: CASSHPLNTEAFF

J gene: TRBJ1-1
clone size: .
V gene: TRBV30
D gene: .
CDR3 length: 12
CDR3 DNA: TGTGCCTGGAGTGTCGAGGGACGTGAAGCTTTCTTT
CDR3 protein: CAWSVEGREAFF

J gene: TRBJ2-3
clone size: .
V gene: TRBV7-6
D gene: TRBD2
CDR3 length: 16
CDR3 DNA: TGTGCCAGCAGCTTAGCGGGGACTAGTTTTCCAGATACGCAGTATTTT
CDR3 protein: CASSLAGTSFPDTQYF

J gene: TRBJ1-1
clone size: .
V gene: TRBV30
D gene: .
CDR3 length: 11
CDR3 DNA: TGTGCCTGGGGTGAGGGGGGGGAAGCTTTCTTT
CDR3 protein: CAWGEGGEAFF

J gene: TRBJ2-7
clone size: few
V gene: TRBV25-1
D gene: .
CDR3 length: 11
CDR3 DNA: TGTGCCAGCAGTGGAGGGGACGAGCAGTACTTC
CDR3 protein: CASSGGDEQYF